This T cell receptor beta chain was obtained from a study of T-cell reconstitution after alpha-beta-depleted transplantation in children. The CDR3 sequence is 12 residues long. CDR1 is SGHDN and CDR2 is FVKESK in the germline V gene. V was trimmed by 1 base and J by 7 bases, leaving 7 bases between them. Study findings and constraints: Several hundred rapidly expanded clones from non-depleted graft cells reportedly supplied alpha-beta T cells about two months post-transplant.

For TCRbeta, the library was prepared with unique molecular identifiers. TCRdb passed the PCR reads through MiXCR, listing each CDR3 protein once. The table records 450,000 to 550,000 distinct CDR3 sequences, roughly 11% of them present only once. Remarks on this clonotype: What it binds is unknown.

This rearrangement joins TRBV14 to TRBJ1-2; D gene uncertain. This material consisted of PBMCs, mostly from graft donor cells, taken 180 days after TCRalphabeta/CD19-depleted stem cell transplant. The TCR originated in a female patient aged 2-9 years who had a stem cell transplant for aplastic anemia, so the T cells may come from the graft donor. The CDR3 nucleotides read TGTGCCAGCAGCCAAGGGTCCGGTGGCTACACCTTC. Translation gives CASSQGSGGYTF.